This T cell receptor beta chain was found in a study of response to subunit inactivated influenza vaccine. A single record per CDR3 protein comes from TCRdb applying MiXCR to the RT-PCR reads. The data contain fewer than 550,000 distinct CDR3 sequences, 25% of them seen just once; the ten biggest clones take up under 2.5%. The CDR3 covers 14 residues. Trimming shortened V by 3 bases and J by 4 bases, and 12 bases separated the two germline ends. Germline CDR1 SGHDN, CDR2 FVKESK. A note on this clonotype: The target antigen is unknown.

Overall study results and limits: Every seasonal influenza vaccination brings in few new T cells, the authors suggested.

This rearrangement joins TRBV14 to TRBJ1-1; D gene unclear. This TCR came from a man aged 50-60 years who received an inactivated influenza vaccine. Material: CD4+ T cells sorted from PBMCs, obtained roughly 5 days after vaccination. In DNA, the CDR3 is TGTGCCAGCAGCCAGGCTGGGTGGGGCACTGAAGCTTTCTTT. This sequence encodes CASSQAGWGTEAFF. The whole variable domain, filled in from reference TRBV14 and TRBJ1-1, reads EAGVTQFPSHSVIEKGQTVTLRCDPISGHDNLYWYRRVMGKEIKFLLHFVKESKQDESGMPNNRFLAERTGGTYSTLKVQPAELEDSGVYFCASSQAGWGTEAFFGQGTRLTVV.